This TCR beta chain was retrieved from a study of blood T cell repertoires in COVID-19. Overall study: The United States, Italy and Spain provided the acute and convalescent COVID-19 samples.

This CDR3 region has 11 residues. Germline values: CDR1 WSHSY, CDR2 SAAADI. The V gene end was trimmed by 8 bases and the J gene end by 6 bases; junction bases not matched to a gene: 0. This clone was counted a few times. In the source study's methods: Amplification of reference gene primers was used by the study to estimate nucleated cell counts. The data were produced by immunoSEQ multiplex PCR, yet TCRdb's version contains in-frame clones alone and is incomplete. The V and J calls and clone size are taken from that table; D and trimming were inferred from the DNA. The table lists 60,000 to 70,000 clones, about 75% of them singletons, with about 50% in the top ten.

The sequenced material came from peripheral blood. The rearrangement uses TRBV10-2 and TRBJ1-2, with TRBD1 matching over 10 bases. The source of this sequence is a woman older than 75 with acute or convalescent COVID-19. The CDR3 loop reads CASGTGDGYTF. The CDR3 DNA reads as TGCGCCAGCGGGACAGGGGATGGCTACACCTTC.